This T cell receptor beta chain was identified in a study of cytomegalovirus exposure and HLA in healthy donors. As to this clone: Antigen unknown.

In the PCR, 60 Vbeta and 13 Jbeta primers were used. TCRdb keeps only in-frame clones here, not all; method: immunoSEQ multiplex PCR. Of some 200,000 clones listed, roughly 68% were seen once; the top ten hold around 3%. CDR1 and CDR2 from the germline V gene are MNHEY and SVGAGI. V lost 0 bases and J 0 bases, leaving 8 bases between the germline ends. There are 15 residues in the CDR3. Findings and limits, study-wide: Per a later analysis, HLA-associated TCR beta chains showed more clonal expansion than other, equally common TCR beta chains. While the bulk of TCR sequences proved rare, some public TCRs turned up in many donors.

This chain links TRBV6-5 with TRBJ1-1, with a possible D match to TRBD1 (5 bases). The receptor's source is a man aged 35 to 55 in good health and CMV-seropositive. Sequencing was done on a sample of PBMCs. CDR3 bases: TGTGCCAGCAGTTACTCCGACAGTATGAACACTGAAGCTTTCTTT. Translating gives CASSYSDSMNTEAFF.